These 23 T cell receptor beta chains were all obtained from the same sample, sequenced in a study of cytomegalovirus exposure and HLA in healthy donors. The PCR used 60 Vbeta and 13 Jbeta primers. Profiling relied on immunoSEQ multiplex PCR, and the TCRdb table lists in-frame clones only, not all of them. The top ten clones hold about 1.4% of a sample with fewer than 250,000 clones, around 79% of them seen once. The sequenced sample was PBMCs. The receptors were sampled from a woman aged 50 to 60 in good health and CMV-seronegative.

This chain links TRBV7-9 with TRBJ1-2, with 7 bases that match TRBD1. Trimming took 5 bases from V and 2 from J; bases not matched to a gene: 8. This CDR3 is built from 15 residues. Germline CDR1 is SEHNR and CDR2 is FQNEAQ (reference sequence). CDR3 coding DNA: TGTGCCAGCAGCCCGCGACAGGGACTGAACTATGGCTACACCTTC. This translates into CASSPRQGLNYGYTF. The full variable domain, completed using reference TRBV7-9 and TRBJ1-2, is DTGVSQNPRHKITKRGQNVTFRCDPISEHNRLYWYRQTLGQGPEFLTYFQNEAQLEKSRLLSDRFSAERPKGSFSTLEIQRTEQGDSAMYLCASSPRQGLNYGYTFGSGTRLTVV.

This clone was observed a single time. The J gene is TRBJ2-2, the V gene TRBV7-2; weak D call: TRBD2 (5 bases). V was pared by 5 bases and J by 6 bases, with 13 bases between. The length of the CDR3 is 14 residues. In germline, CDR1 is SGHTA, CDR2 FQGNSA. CDR3 bases: TGTGCCAGCAGCGTCATAGCCGGGGCCGGGGAGCTGTTTTTT. Protein sequence: CASSVIAGAGELFF.

The chain has TRBV5-1 and TRBJ2-5; 9 bases line up with TRBD1. V lost 3 bases to trimming and J lost 5 bases; unmatched junction nucleotides: 8. The CDR3 consists of 15 residues. CDR1 is SGHRS, CDR2 YFSETQ, per germline. As DNA, the CDR3 is TGCGCCAGCAGCTCCACAGGGGGCGCGGGGGAGACCCAGTACTTC. Amino acids: CASSSTGGAGETQYF. The full variable domain, rest sourced from reference TRBV5-1 and TRBJ2-5, is KAGVTQTPRYLIKTRGQQVTLSCSPISGHRSVSWYQQTPGQGLQFLFEYFSETQRNKGNFPGRFSGRQFSNSRSEMNVSTLELGDSALYLCASSSTGGAGETQYFGPGTRLLVL.

J is TRBJ1-2 and V is TRBV20-1; D is uncertain. Trimming took off 4 bases at V and 8 bases at J, with 11 bases between the two ends. This CDR3 is built from 11 residues. Germline values: CDR1 DFQATT, CDR2 SNEGSKA (reference sequence). The CDR3 sequence: CSATAGGGYTF. The CDR3 DNA reads TGCAGTGCTACCGCGGGAGGAGGCTACACCTTC.

This clone was picked up one time. This rearrangement joins TRBV9 to TRBJ2-1; TRBD2 aligns across 7 bases. The CDR3 extends over 16 amino acids. Germline values: CDR1 SGDLS, CDR2 YYNGEE. V was clipped by 0 bases and J by 4 bases; unmatched bases: 7. The CDR3 sequence is CASSVEGLAVYNEQFF. CDR3 coding DNA: TGTGCCAGCAGCGTAGAGGGCCTAGCGGTTTACAATGAGCAGTTCTTC.

This clone appeared a single time. The chain is built from TRBV19 and TRBJ2-1; perhaps TRBD2 as D (5 bases). This CDR3 has 14 amino acids. Trimming took 0 bases from V and 9 from J, leaving 12 bases between them. In germline, CDR1 is LNHDA, CDR2 SQIVND (reference sequence). The CDR3 sequence is CASSIEGGTAEQFF. The CDR3 DNA follows: TGTGCCAGTAGTATAGAAGGAGGCACCGCTGAGCAGTTCTTC.

This chain connects TRBV27 to TRBJ1-1; D call uncertain. The germline V gene encodes CDR1 MNHEY and CDR2 SMNVEV (reference sequence). CDR3 length: 11 residues. Trimming left V 10 bases short and J 9 bases short, with 15 bases between. The CDR3 sequence: CATRNPTQAFF. CDR3 nucleotides: TGTGCCACCCGCAACCCCACACAAGCTTTCTTT.

V and J are TRBV6-1 and TRBJ2-7; D ambiguous. This CDR3 has 14 residues. V lost 4 bases and J lost 4, with 14 bases in between. Germline CDR1 is MNHNS and CDR2 is SASEGT. Written as DNA, the CDR3 is TGTGCCAGCAGTGTCCTAGTTCGGCGGTACGAGCAGTACTTC. Translation gives CASSVLVRRYEQYF.

Written as DNA, the CDR3 is TGTGCCACCTGCGGCAGGGGTGATGGCAATGAGCAGTTCTTC. Protein: CATCGRGDGNEQFF. The V gene is TRBV19, the J gene TRBJ2-1; tentative D call: TRBD1 (6 bases). The CDR3 contains 14 residues. Germline CDR1 and CDR2: LNHDA and SQIVND (reference sequence). Trimming left V 10 bases short and J 6 bases short, with 19 bases between.

The chain recombines TRBV5-1 with TRBJ2-4; weak D call: TRBD1 (6 bases). Trimming left V 4 bases short and J 8 bases short, with 19 bases between. The germline V gene encodes CDR1 SGHRS and CDR2 YFSETQ. The CDR3 is 15 residues long. The CDR3 reads CASSPLRGGRDIQYF. In DNA form, the CDR3 reads TGCGCCAGCAGCCCTCTCAGGGGTGGAAGGGACATTCAGTACTTC.

The rearrangement uses TRBV7-8 and TRBJ1-3; TRBD1 matches at 7 bases. V was clipped by 1 base and J by 0 bases; unmatched bases: 12. The germline CDR1 and CDR2 sequences are SGHVS and FQNEAQ. The CDR3 runs to 19 residues. The CDR3 DNA reads TGTGCCAGCAGCTTAGTGGGAAGACAGGGCCTCTTCTCTGGAAACACCATATATTTT. This gives the protein CASSLVGRQGLFSGNTIYF.

The rearrangement links TRBV7-9 to TRBJ1-6; D is unclear. CDR1 and CDR2 (germline): SEHNR, FQNEAQ (reference sequence). This CDR3 region has 13 residues. The V end lost 8 bases, the J end lost 9 bases, and 14 bases lay between the germline ends. The CDR3 here is CASATKASSPLHF. Here the CDR3 DNA reads TGTGCCAGCGCCACGAAAGCGAGTTCACCCCTCCACTTT.

The chain employs TRBV7-9 and TRBJ2-3; TRBD2 aligns across 8 bases. The length of the CDR3 is 15 residues. V shed 2 bases and J 4 bases; nucleotides not matched to a gene: 5. Germline V gene sequence: CDR1 SEHNR, CDR2 FQNEAQ (reference sequence). CDR3 in DNA: TGTGCCAGCAGCTTAAGGAGGCGGGAGGCAGATACGCAGTATTTT. Protein: CASSLRRREADTQYF.

The chain recombines TRBV6-4 with TRBJ1-2; the D is unclear. The CDR3 is 13 residues long. Germline CDR1 MRHNA, CDR2 SNTAGT. V lost 11 bases to trimming and J lost 5 bases, with 18 bases between them. CDR3 sequence reads: CASTNDPGYGYTF. Written as DNA, the CDR3 is TGTGCCTCGACTAACGACCCGGGATATGGCTACACCTTC.

This chain uses TRBV27 with TRBJ2-4, with a possible D match to TRBD1 (5 bases). The CDR3 is 15 residues long. CDR1 and CDR2 from the germline V gene are MNHEY and SMNVEV (reference sequence). V lost 2 bases, J lost 7 bases, and 15 bases lay in between. As DNA, the CDR3 is TGTGCCAGCAGTTTACAGAGTCCAGGGTCGAACATTCAGTACTTC. Protein product: CASSLQSPGSNIQYF.

V is TRBV4-3 and J is TRBJ1-2; no clear D. CDR1 LGHNA and CDR2 YSLEER come from the germline V gene. Trimming took off 4 bases at V and 2 bases at J, with 8 bases between the two ends. CDR3 length: 13 residues. The CDR3 spells CASSPNLNYGYTF. The CDR3 DNA reads TGCGCCAGCAGCCCAAACCTAAACTATGGCTACACCTTC.

This clone was counted a few times. The chain is built from TRBV7-9 and TRBJ1-3; tentatively, D is TRBD1 (5 bases). From germline, CDR1 is SEHNR and CDR2 FQNEAQ (reference sequence). V dropped 5 bases and J dropped 8 bases, with 10 bases sitting between them. The CDR3 has 12 residues. DNA of the CDR3: TGTGCCAGCAGCCGTTCGGGGGACACCATATATTTT. Translated, it gives CASSRSGDTIYF.

The V and J genes are TRBV29-1 and TRBJ1-1; no firm D call. The V end was cut by 5 bases, the J end by 8 bases, with 24 bases between. The CDR3 is 15 residues long. Germline CDR1 is SQVTM and CDR2 is ANQGSEA. The CDR3 DNA reads TGCAGCGTTAGAGACGGCTTTCTGGGCGGGCTCGAAGCTTTCTTT. Amino acid sequence: CSVRDGFLGGLEAFF.

CDR3 amino acids: CASSLIGTSGGSRGTDTQYF. The CDR3 DNA is TGCGCCAGCAGCTTAATCGGGACTAGCGGGGGGTCGCGTGGCACAGATACGCAGTATTTT. The chain links TRBV5-1 to TRBJ2-3; TRBD2 matches 15 bases. The CDR3 extends over 20 amino acids. V lost 2 bases, J lost 1 base, and 11 bases stayed unmatched. Germline-derived CDR1 and CDR2 are SGHRS and YFSETQ.

V and J are TRBV7-3 and TRBJ2-1; D not certain. CDR1 is SGHTA and CDR2 is FQGTGA in the germline V gene. Trimming cost V 2 bases and J 9 bases, with 11 bases left between them. CDR3 length: 13 amino acids. The CDR3 coding sequence is TGTGCCAGCAGCTTAGGTAGTTCAGGTGAGCAGTTCTTC. It translates to CASSLGSSGEQFF.

Only one count was recorded for this clone. The chain joins TRBV10-3 to TRBJ2-3; D remains ambiguous. Germline CDR1 ENHRY, CDR2 SYGVKD. CDR3 size: 14 residues. Trimming took off 6 bases at V and 0 bases at J, with 10 bases between the two ends. The CDR3 protein is CAIRDKSSTDTQYF. The DNA for the CDR3 is TGTGCCATCAGAGACAAGTCTAGCACAGATACGCAGTATTTT.

The chain has TRBV5-6 and TRBJ2-2, with D possibly TRBD2 on 5 matching bases. V lost 0 bases and J 5 bases, leaving 5 bases between the germline ends. The CDR3 loop spans 13 amino acids. CDR1 and CDR2 from the germline V gene are SGHDT and YYEEEE. CDR3 sequence (DNA): TGTGCCAGCAGCTTGGGGACTACCGGGGAGCTGTTTTTT. Translated, it gives CASSLGTTGELFF.

The genes are TRBV11-3 and TRBJ2-5; weak D call: TRBD2 (6 bases). Germline V CDR1 and CDR2: SGHNT, YENEEA. V was clipped by 5 bases and J by 0 bases, with 16 bases between them. The CDR3 has 16 amino acids. The CDR3 coding sequence is TGTGCCAGCAGCCCTGGCCGGGGGATGTACCAAGAGACCCAGTACTTC. Translated: CASSPGRGMYQETQYF.